This T cell receptor (beta chain) was retrieved from a study of blood T cell repertoires in COVID-19. Study overall: Acute-phase and convalescent COVID-19 samples originated in the United States, Italy and Spain. The cDNA or gDNA used as material had been derived from T cells, B-cell-depleted T cells, or PBMCs.

Using immunoSEQ multiplex PCR, the repertoire was profiled, and TCRdb retains in-frame clones only, with some absent. The sample holds 9,200 or so clones; roughly nine tenths are singletons and the top ten take roughly 9.6%. This clone was seen only a few times. Per the germline V gene, CDR1 is KGHDR and CDR2 is SFDVKD. The V segment lost 3 bases and the J segment 5 bases; nucleotides outside the gene matches: 6. CDR3 length: 16 amino acids. The chain combines TRBV24-1 with TRBJ1-5; 10 bases fit TRBD1. The specimen sequenced was peripheral blood. This TCR was sampled from a man aged 60 to 69 with acute or convalescent COVID-19. CDR3 DNA sequence: TGTGCCACCAGTGATGGGGACAGGGGAAGCCATCAGCCCCAGCATTTT. Its translation is CATSDGDRGSHQPQHF.